This T cell receptor (beta chain) was documented in a study of T and B cells in COVID-19 patients. TRB rearrangements were amplified by multiplex PCR with BIOMED2 TRB-A/B primers. TCRdb redid the calling of the multiplex PCR reads with MiXCR, one entry per CDR3 protein. The data show approximately 1,200 distinct CDR3 sequences, about a fifth seen once. In its sample, this clonotype ranks as medium-sized (0.01 to 0.1%). The V gene's germline CDR1 is LGHNA and CDR2 YSLEER. V lost 1 base and J lost 0, with 11 bases in between. This CDR3 spans 16 amino acids. TRB was amplified from around 250-500 ng of blood genomic DNA.

The chain employs TRBV4-3 and TRBJ2-3; D is unresolved. The clonotype was recovered from a human donor with active COVID-19. Material for sequencing was blood. CDR3 DNA sequence: TGCGCCAGCAGCCAAGCGGGTGGGGTTAGCACAGATACGCAGTATTTT. This translates into CASSQAGGVSTDTQYF.